This TCR beta chain was recovered during a study of T cells in localized non-small cell lung cancer. The table came from immunoSEQ multiplex PCR; TCRdb's copy has only in-frame clones and leaves some out. The sample yields some 1,400 clones, less than 25% seen once. CDR1 and CDR2 from the germline V gene are SGHRS and YFSETQ. Trimming took 0 bases from V and 3 from J; bases not matched to a gene: 9. CDR3 length: 17 residues. Points from the study as a whole: Median detection of top 100 tumor clones in adjacent lung was 57 clones. Tumor showed lower T cell clonality than uninvolved adjacent lung, where it was highest. Only one tumor region was sequenced, so heterogeneity remains possible.

As to this clone: Its target is not known.

The chain has TRBV5-1 and TRBJ2-1; the match to TRBD1 covers 7 bases. This specimen consisted of lung tumor tissue, obtained before any cancer treatment. This clonotype was sampled from a female donor of 60 years or more with stage II squamous cell lung carcinoma. The CDR3 protein is CASSLARGRSHYNEQFF. The CDR3 DNA sequence: TGCGCCAGCAGCTTGGCAAGGGGGCGATCCCACTACAATGAGCAGTTCTTC. The complete variable domain, with remaining parts taken from reference TRBV5-1 and TRBJ2-1, reads KAGVTQTPRYLIKTRGQQVTLSCSPISGHRSVSWYQQTPGQGLQFLFEYFSETQRNKGNFPGRFSGRQFSNSRSEMNVSTLELGDSALYLCASSLARGRSHYNEQFFGPGTRLTVL.